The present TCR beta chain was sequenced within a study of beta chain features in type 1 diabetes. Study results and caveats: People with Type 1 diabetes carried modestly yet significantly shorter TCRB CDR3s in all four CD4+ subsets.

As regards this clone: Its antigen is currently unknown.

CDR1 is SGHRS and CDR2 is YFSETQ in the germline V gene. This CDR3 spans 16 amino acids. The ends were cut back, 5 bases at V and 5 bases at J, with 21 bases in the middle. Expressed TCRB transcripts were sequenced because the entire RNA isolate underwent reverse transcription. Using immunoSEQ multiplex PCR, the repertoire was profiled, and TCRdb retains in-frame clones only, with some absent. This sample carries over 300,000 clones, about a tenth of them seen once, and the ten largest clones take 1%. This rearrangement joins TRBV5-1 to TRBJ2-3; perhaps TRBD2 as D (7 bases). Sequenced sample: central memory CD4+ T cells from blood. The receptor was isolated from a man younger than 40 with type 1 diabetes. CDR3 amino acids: CASSPTRAGAGDTQYF. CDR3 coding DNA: TGCGCCAGCAGTCCCACACGGGCGGGGGCCGGAGATACGCAGTATTTT.